One sample yielded the 16 T cell receptor beta chains listed below, sequenced in a study of cytomegalovirus exposure and HLA in healthy donors. The PCR used 60 Vbeta and 13 Jbeta primers. Sequenced by immunoSEQ multiplex PCR; TCRdb stores in-frame clones only, minus some. Of about 67,000 clones in the sample, about two thirds were seen once. The sample taken for sequencing was PBMCs. Receptor source: a woman in her twenties or thirties in good health and CMV-seronegative.

This clone was picked up many times. The chain combines TRBV4-2 with TRBJ1-3, with a tentative D call TRBD1 (5 bases). The ends were cut back, 0 bases at V and 0 bases at J, with 12 bases in the middle. This CDR3 spans 17 amino acids. CDR1 and CDR2 (germline): LGHNA, YNFKEQ. The CDR3 reads CASSQDTDRGSGNTIYF. Here the CDR3 DNA reads TGTGCCAGCAGCCAAGATACCGACAGAGGCTCTGGAAACACCATATATTTT.

This chain connects TRBV7-9 to TRBJ2-3, with 9 bases matching TRBD1. The CDR3 consists of 15 residues. Germline CDR1 reads SEHNR; CDR2 reads FQNEAQ (reference sequence). V gave up 2 bases and J gave up 5 bases; unmatched junction bases: 5. In DNA form, the CDR3 reads TGTGCCAGCAGCTTAACCGGGACAGGGCGAGATACGCAGTATTTT. Translation: CASSLTGTGRDTQYF.

This chain connects TRBV2 to TRBJ1-2; D is perhaps TRBD1 (5 bases). V lost 4 bases and J 5 bases, leaving 11 bases between the germline ends. Germline values: CDR1 SNHLY, CDR2 FYNNEI. The CDR3 is made up of 13 amino acids. The CDR3 sequence: CASSARGRYGYTF. CDR3 DNA: TGTGCCAGCAGTGCGCGGGGCAGGTATGGCTACACCTTC.

V usage is TRBV7-9 and J usage is TRBJ2-5; 8 nucleotides match TRBD2. Per germline, CDR1 SEHNR and CDR2 FQNEAQ (reference sequence). The CDR3 loop spans 13 amino acids. V shed 4 bases, J shed 9 bases, and the junction held 7 bases outside the gene matches. The CDR3 DNA reads as TGTGCCAGCAGCTCAGGCGGGGGGTGGTCCCAGTACTTC. It encodes CASSSGGGWSQYF.

This sequence joins TRBV18 and TRBJ1-6; TRBD1 aligns across 8 bases. V was clipped by 2 bases and J by 7 bases; unmatched bases: 4. The CDR3 covers 15 residues. CDR1 KGHSH and CDR2 LQKENI come from the germline V gene. This CDR3 is CASSPGRGRNSPLHF. The CDR3 bases are TGTGCCAGCTCACCAGGCAGGGGGCGAAATTCACCCCTCCACTTT.

The gene calls are TRBV6-5 and TRBJ1-1; a weak D match, TRBD1 (5 bases). The ends were cut back, 5 bases at V and 3 bases at J, with 10 bases in the middle. The CDR3 loop spans 13 amino acids. CDR1 MNHEY and CDR2 SVGAGI come from the germline V gene. This chain's CDR3 is CASSEGAYTEAFF. CDR3 nucleotide sequence: TGTGCCAGCAGTGAAGGGGCGTACACTGAAGCTTTCTTT.

The rearrangement joins TRBV10-3 to TRBJ2-7, with D maybe TRBD1 (6 bases). Germline V CDR1 and CDR2: ENHRY, SYGVKD. This CDR3 region has 14 residues. V lost 10 bases, J lost 2 bases, and 18 bases lay in between. DNA of the CDR3: TGTGCCAGCAGCAGAACTCGGGACACCTACGAGCAGTACTTC. This translates into CASSRTRDTYEQYF.

Only a few counts were recorded for this clone. The rearrangement joins TRBV4-2 to TRBJ2-3, with a possible D match to TRBD1 (6 bases). The germline V gene encodes CDR1 LGHNA and CDR2 YNFKEQ. The germline V and J ends were trimmed by 1 base and 3 bases, with 11 bases remaining between them. The length of the CDR3 is 15 residues. CDR3 coding DNA: TGTGCCAGCAGCCAAGTGGCACAGGGAACAGATACGCAGTATTTT. It is translated as CASSQVAQGTDTQYF.

This sequence joins TRBV7-2 and TRBJ1-2; D unresolved. Germline V gene lookup returns CDR1 SGHTA and CDR2 FQGNSA. This CDR3 has 16 amino acids. V shed 5 bases and J shed 4 bases, with 20 bases lying between them. The CDR3 coding sequence is TGTGCCAGCAGCCTTGACACAGTCCCGATAGTCTATGGCTACACCTTC. Translating it yields CASSLDTVPIVYGYTF.

This clone was counted a single time. The chain carries TRBV7-9 and TRBJ2-5; 11 nucleotides agree with TRBD2. CDR3 length equals 16 residues. CDR1 and CDR2 (germline): SEHNR, FQNEAQ (reference sequence). Losses at the gene ends were 5 bases for V and 4 bases for J; bases not matched to a gene: 9. The DNA of the CDR3 is TGTGCCAGCAGCACTAGTCGAGGGACTAGCGGAGAGACCCAGTACTTC. It translates to CASSTSRGTSGETQYF.

This clone occurred a few times. V gene TRBV7-2 combines with J gene TRBJ2-5; TRBD2 might be the D (5 bases). V lost 5 bases and J lost 5, with 12 bases in between. This CDR3 is 13 amino acids long. In germline, CDR1 is SGHTA, CDR2 FQGNSA. This chain's CDR3 is CASSQRATETQYF. CDR3 nucleotide sequence: TGTGCCAGCAGCCAGAGGGCGACGGAGACCCAGTACTTC.

In its sample, this clone was seen once. The rearrangement uses TRBV7-9 and TRBJ1-2; 7 bases align to TRBD1. The CDR3 length is 14 residues. Per the germline V gene, CDR1 is SEHNR and CDR2 is FQNEAQ (reference sequence). Trimming at V came to 10 bases and at J to 4 bases, leaving 12 bases not matched to a gene. CDR3 in DNA: TGTGCCATTTCGGCCAGGGGGAGTGGCTATGGCTACACCTTC. Its protein product is CAISARGSGYGYTF.

The CDR3 nucleotides read TGTGCCAGCAGCCAGGGACAGGGGAGGTCAGATACGCAGTATTTT. This translates into CASSQGQGRSDTQYF. V gene TRBV7-2 combines with J gene TRBJ2-3, with 10 bases matching TRBD1. The CDR3 sequence is 15 residues long. Germline V CDR1 and CDR2: SGHTA, FQGNSA. The V gene end was trimmed by 5 bases and the J gene end by 4 bases; junction bases not matched to a gene: 6. The variable domain in full, with the rest retrieved from reference TRBV7-2 and TRBJ2-3, is GAGVSQSPSNKVTEKGKDVELRCDPISGHTALYWYRQSLGQGLEFLIYFQGNSAPDKSGLPSDRFSAERTGGSVSTLTIQRTQQEDSAVYLCASSQGQGRSDTQYFGPGTRLTVL.

This rearrangement joins TRBV9 to TRBJ2-2, with D perhaps TRBD1 (6 bases). CDR1 SGDLS and CDR2 YYNGEE come from the germline V gene. V lost 3 bases and J 0 bases, leaving 9 bases between the germline ends. This CDR3 has 15 residues. The CDR3 DNA reads TGTGCCAGCAGCGGACAGGCTACGAACACCGGGGAGCTGTTTTTT. It encodes CASSGQATNTGELFF.

The V gene is TRBV6-5, the J gene TRBJ2-7; 9 bases align to TRBD1. The CDR3 sequence is 13 residues long. Germline V gene data show CDR1 as MNHEY and CDR2 as SVGAGI. J lost 3 bases, V lost 6 bases, and 3 bases had no gene match. CDR3 protein: CASRGQGNYEQYF. CDR3 nucleotide sequence: TGTGCCAGCAGGGGACAGGGAAACTACGAGCAGTACTTC.

This clone came up once. The chain couples TRBV5-1 to TRBJ2-4, with 9 bases matching TRBD1. Germline CDR1 reads SGHRS; CDR2 reads YFSETQ. The length of the CDR3 is 18 residues. Trimming at V came to 4 bases and at J to 0 bases, leaving 11 bases not matched to a gene. The chain's CDR3 is CASSLRSTGGIAKNIQYF. The CDR3 coding sequence is TGCGCCAGCAGCCTCCGGTCGACAGGGGGTATAGCCAAAAACATTCAGTACTTC.